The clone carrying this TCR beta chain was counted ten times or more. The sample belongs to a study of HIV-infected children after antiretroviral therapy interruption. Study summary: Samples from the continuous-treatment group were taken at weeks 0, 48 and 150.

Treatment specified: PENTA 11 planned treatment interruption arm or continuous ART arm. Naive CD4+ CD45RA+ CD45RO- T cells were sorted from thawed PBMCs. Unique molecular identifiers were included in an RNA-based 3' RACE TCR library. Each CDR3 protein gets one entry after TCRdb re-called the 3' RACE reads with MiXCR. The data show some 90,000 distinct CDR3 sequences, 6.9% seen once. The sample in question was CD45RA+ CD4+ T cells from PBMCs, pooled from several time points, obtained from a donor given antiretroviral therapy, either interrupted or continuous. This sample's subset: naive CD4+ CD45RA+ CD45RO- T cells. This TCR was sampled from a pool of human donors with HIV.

The CDR3 loop reads CASSDTSGARHTQYF. DNA for the CDR3: TGTGCCAGCAGTGATACTAGCGGAGCCCGCCATACGCAGTATTTT. The chain carries TRBV6-5 and TRBJ2-3, with 8 bases that match TRBD2. Germline V gene sequence: CDR1 MNHEY, CDR2 SVGAGI. This CDR3 comprises 15 residues. The V and J ends lost 5 bases and 7 bases, in that order; junction bases with no gene match: 11.